The T cell receptor (beta chain) described here comes from a study of neoadjuvant anti-PD-1 for oral cavity cancer. For the study at large: Patients without progression got a fourth dose around day 43.

Germline V gene lookup returns CDR1 MGHRA and CDR2 YSYEKL. The CDR3 loop spans 17 amino acids. J was trimmed by 1 base and V by 4 bases; bases with no gene match: 10. Time point meaning: after neoadjuvant nivolumab, at surgical resection. Patients were newly diagnosed with stage II-IVA oral cavity squamous cell carcinoma without prior systemic or radiation treatment. Libraries were prepared by immunoSEQ multiplex PCR; TCRdb keeps only in-frame clonotypes and omits some of them. This table holds some 8,700 clones, about 80% found once. The specimen comprised PBMCs, sampled after nivolumab (anti-PD-1) treatment. The receptor's source is a person aged 35-79 years with oral cavity squamous cell carcinoma. The chain employs TRBV4-1 and TRBJ1-1; 9 bases are shared with TRBD1. This CDR3 reads CASSRLGQGITNTEAFF. CDR3 sequence (DNA): TGCGCCAGCAGCCGTTTAGGACAGGGGATTACGAACACTGAAGCTTTCTTT.